This T cell receptor (beta chain) was profiled in a study of blood T cell repertoires in COVID-19. Turning to the study itself: From the United States, Italy and Spain came samples of acute and convalescent COVID-19. From T cells, B-cell-depleted T cells, or PBMCs came the material, which was cDNA or gDNA.

Original data processing: Scientists estimated how many nucleated cells there were by amplifying reference gene primers. The method was immunoSEQ multiplex PCR; TCRdb's version includes in-frame clones alone and lacks a portion of them. V and J calls and clone size come straight from that table; D and trimming were deduced from the DNA. The repertoire consists of 250,000 or so clones, with roughly 90% occurring once and the leading ten covering roughly 2%. CDR3 length: 15 amino acids. V was pared by 1 base and J by 1 base, with 10 bases between. Germline loops: CDR1 SEHNR, CDR2 FQNEAQ (reference sequence).

Sequencing was performed on peripheral blood. V usage is TRBV7-9 and J usage is TRBJ1-2; D not resolved. This TCR was recovered from a man aged 25 to 40 with active or convalescent COVID-19. The CDR3 protein is CASSLVSEINYGYTF. The CDR3, as DNA: TGTGCCAGCAGCTTAGTGTCAGAAATTAACTATGGCTACACCTTC.